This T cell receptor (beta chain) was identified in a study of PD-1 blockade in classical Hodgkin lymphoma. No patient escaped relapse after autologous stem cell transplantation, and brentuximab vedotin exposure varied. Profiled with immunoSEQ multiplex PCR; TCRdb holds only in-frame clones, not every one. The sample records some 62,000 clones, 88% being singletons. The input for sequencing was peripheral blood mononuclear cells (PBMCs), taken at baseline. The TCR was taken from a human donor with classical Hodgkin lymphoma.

The CDR3 loop is CASSSRDRYEQYF. The CDR3 nucleotides are TGTGCCAGCAGCTCTCGGGACAGATACGAGCAGTACTTC. The chain carries TRBV11-2 and TRBJ2-7; 7 bases match TRBD1. V shed 4 bases, J shed 4 bases, and the junction held 4 bases outside the gene matches. There are 13 residues in the CDR3. Germline-derived CDR1 and CDR2 are SGHAT and FQNNGV. The full variable domain, completed using reference TRBV11-2 and TRBJ2-7, is EAGVAQSPRYKIIEKRQSVAFWCNPISGHATLYWYQQILGQGPKLLIQFQNNGVVDDSQLPKDRFSAERLKGVDSTLKIQPAKLEDSAVYLCASSSRDRYEQYFGPGTRLTVT.